A single TCR beta chain is shown here with its context. Its antigen is unknown. Through a sample-barcoded 5' primer and a J-beta primer mix, a second PCR was run for roughly 6 to 11 cycles. All cDNA molecules were each tagged by a template-switch adaptor with 12 random nucleotides. MiXCR, run by TCRdb on the 5' RACE reads, gives a single entry per CDR3 protein. The data show about 1.8 million distinct CDR3 sequences, roughly 49% seen once. The CDR3 extends over 12 amino acids. Looked up from germline, CDR1 is SEHNR and CDR2 is FQNEAQ (reference sequence). Deletions cut 1 base from V and 8 bases from J, with 8 bases between. The record originates from a study of blood T cells in healthy people across ages. General study results and limits: There were more naive CD4+ cells and higher diversity in long-lived donors than in aged donors. Strongly correlated with naive T cell percentage was TCR beta diversity.

Isolating PBMCs gave at least 6 million of these cells per sample. This TCR derives from a woman between 40 and 50 years old in good health. The chain uses TRBV7-9 and TRBJ1-1; no reliable D call. The sequenced material came from blood. The CDR3 coding sequence is TGTGCCAGCAGCTTAGGGCGGAGAGAAGCTTTCTTT. It is translated as CASSLGRREAFF. Full variable domain (outside the CDR3, taken from reference TRBV7-9 and TRBJ1-1): DTGVSQNPRHKITKRGQNVTFRCDPISEHNRLYWYRQTLGQGPEFLTYFQNEAQLEKSRLLSDRFSAERPKGSFSTLEIQRTEQGDSAMYLCASSLGRREAFFGQGTRLTVV.